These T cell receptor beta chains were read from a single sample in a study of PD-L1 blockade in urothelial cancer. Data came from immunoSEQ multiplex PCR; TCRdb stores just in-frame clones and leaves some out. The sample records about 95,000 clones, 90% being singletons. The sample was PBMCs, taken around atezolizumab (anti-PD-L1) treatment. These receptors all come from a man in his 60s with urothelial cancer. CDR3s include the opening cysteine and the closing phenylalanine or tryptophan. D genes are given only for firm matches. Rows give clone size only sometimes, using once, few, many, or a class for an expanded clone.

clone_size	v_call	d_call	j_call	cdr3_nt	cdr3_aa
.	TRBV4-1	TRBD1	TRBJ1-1	TGCGCCAGCAGAATCGGGACAGGGGGCCTGAAAGCTGAAGCTTTCTTT	CASRIGTGGLKAEAFF
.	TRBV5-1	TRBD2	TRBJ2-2	TGCGCCAGCAGCTATGGACTAGCGGACACCGGGGAGCTGTTTTTT	CASSYGLADTGELFF
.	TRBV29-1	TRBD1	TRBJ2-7	TGCAGCGTTGGTTTCAGGGGGTTCAACGAGCAGTACTTC	CSVGFRGFNEQYF
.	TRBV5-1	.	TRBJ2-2	TGCGCCAGCAGCTTGACCCTCGCCGGGGTTTTTAACACCGGGGAGCTGTTTTTT	CASSLTLAGVFNTGELFF
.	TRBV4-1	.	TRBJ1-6	TGCGCCAGCAGCCAAGATCAGGTCTATAATTCACCCCTCCACTTT	CASSQDQVYNSPLHF
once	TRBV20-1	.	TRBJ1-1	TGCAGTGCTAGACGCAAAGCGGCTTTCTTT	CSARRKAAFF
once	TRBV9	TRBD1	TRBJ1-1	TGTGCCAGCAGCCCTAGACAGGGGGAAGGTTACACTGAAGCTTTCTTT	CASSPRQGEGYTEAFF
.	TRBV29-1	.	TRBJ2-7	TGCAGCGTGTGGGTGGCGGCCTACGAGCAGTACTTC	CSVWVAAYEQYF
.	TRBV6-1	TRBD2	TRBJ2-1	TGTGCCAGCAGTGCCGAGAGACTAGCGGGGAACAATGAGCAGTTCTTC	CASSAERLAGNNEQFF
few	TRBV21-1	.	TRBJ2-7	TGTGCCAGCAGCAAAGAGTACTTTCGGCTAGCGAAATCCTACGAGCAGTACTTC	CASSKEYFRLAKSYEQYF
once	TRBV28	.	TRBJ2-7	TGTGCCAGCAACGGGGCCTACGAGCAGTACTTC	CASNGAYEQYF
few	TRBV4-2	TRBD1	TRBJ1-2	TGTGCCAGCAGCCAGCTAGACAGGGAGAGTAATGGCTACACCTTC	CASSQLDRESNGYTF
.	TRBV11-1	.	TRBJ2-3	TGTGCCAGCAGCTCCCAGGTCACAAATACGCAGTATTTT	CASSSQVTNTQYF
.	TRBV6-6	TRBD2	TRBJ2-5	TGTGCCAGCAACGAGGGGGCGGGGGGGTTTGAGACCCAGTACTTC	CASNEGAGGFETQYF
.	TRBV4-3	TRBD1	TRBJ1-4	TGCGCCAGCAGCCCGACCCCCAGGGGGAGCAATGAAAAACTGTTTTTT	CASSPTPRGSNEKLFF
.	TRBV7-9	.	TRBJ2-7	TGTGCCAGCAGCTCGTCCCACGAGCAGTACTTC	CASSSSHEQYF
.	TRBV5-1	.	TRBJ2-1	TGCGCCAGCAGCTTGGGTGCTGGCGGGGCTTACAATGAGCAGTTCTTC	CASSLGAGGAYNEQFF
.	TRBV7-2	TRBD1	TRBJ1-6	TGTGCCAGCAGCTTAGTTAGTGGGGGACAGGGAGTACACTTT	CASSLVSGGQGVHF
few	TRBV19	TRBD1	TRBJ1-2	TGTGGCTCGGGGGACAGGGGGATCTATGGCTACACCTTC	CGSGDRGIYGYTF
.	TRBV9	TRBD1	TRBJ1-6	TGTGCCAGCAGCCTGACGACAGGGTCTAATTCACCCCTCCACTTT	CASSLTTGSNSPLHF
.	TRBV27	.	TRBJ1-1	TGTGCCAGCAGTTCTTCTTTGAACACTGAAGCTTTCTTT	CASSSSLNTEAFF
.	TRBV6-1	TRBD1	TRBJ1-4	TGTGCCAGGAGGGACAGGGCCTATGAAAAACTGTTTTTT	CARRDRAYEKLFF
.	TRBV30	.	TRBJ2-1	TGTGCCTGGAGTGTACGGGGTGCGGATGAGCAGTTCTTC	CAWSVRGADEQFF
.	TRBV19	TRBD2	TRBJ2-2	TGTGCCAGTAGTCCAGCGGGAGTTCCCGGGGAGCTGTTTTTT	CASSPAGVPGELFF
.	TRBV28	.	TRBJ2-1	TGTGCCAGCAGTTTAGGGACTAATGAGCAGTTCTTC	CASSLGTNEQFF
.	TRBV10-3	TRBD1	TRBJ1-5	TGTGCCATCAGAGGACAGGATCAGCCCCAGCATTTT	CAIRGQDQPQHF
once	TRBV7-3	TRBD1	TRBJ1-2	TGTGCCAGCAGCCCTACGGGACAGGGGAATGGCTACACCTTC	CASSPTGQGNGYTF
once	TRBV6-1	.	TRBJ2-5	TGTGCCAGCAGTAGAGTCCAAGAGACCCAGTACTTC	CASSRVQETQYF
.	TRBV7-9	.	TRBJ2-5	TGTGCCAGCAGCTTAGACTCGTACGTCCAAGAGACCCAGTACTTC	CASSLDSYVQETQYF
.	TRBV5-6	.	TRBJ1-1	TGTGCCAGCAGCTCCGCGGGGCAGGGCAAGGGGTACACTGAAGCTTTCTTT	CASSSAGQGKGYTEAFF
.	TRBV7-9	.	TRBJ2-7	TGTGCCAGCAGCTTATCGGGTACGCCCTCGGGGGAGCAGTACTTC	CASSLSGTPSGEQYF
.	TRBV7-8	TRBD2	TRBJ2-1	TGTGCCAGCAGCTTACGGGGGGGAAACTACAATGAGCAGTTCTTC	CASSLRGGNYNEQFF
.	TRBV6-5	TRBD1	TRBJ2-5	TGTGCCAGCAGGTCCCACGAAGACAGGGCGGAGACCCAGTACTTC	CASRSHEDRAETQYF
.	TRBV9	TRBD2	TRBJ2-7	TGTGCCAGCAGCGTCGGGGGGGCCGATTCCTACGAGCAGTACTTC	CASSVGGADSYEQYF
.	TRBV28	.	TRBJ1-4	TGTGCCAGCAGTTGGGGGCTCGATGAAAAACTGTTTTTT	CASSWGLDEKLFF
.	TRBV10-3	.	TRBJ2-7	TGTGCCATCAGTGGGAACAGTTTGGCCTACGAGCAGTACTTC	CAISGNSLAYEQYF
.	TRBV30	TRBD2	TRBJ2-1	TGTGCCTGGAGTCGACTAGCGGGAGTGGGTGAGCAGTTCTTC	CAWSRLAGVGEQFF
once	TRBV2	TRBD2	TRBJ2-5	TGTGCCAGCAGTGGACTACGCGGGGGGTATCAAGAGACCCAGTACTTC	CASSGLRGGYQETQYF
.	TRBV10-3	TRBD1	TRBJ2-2	TGTGCCATCAGGGGACAGGGTCGGGGCACCGGGGAGCTGTTTTTT	CAIRGQGRGTGELFF
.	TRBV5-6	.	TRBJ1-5	TGTGCCAGCAGCTTGGTGGTCGGGGGTGGAAATCAGCCCCAGCATTTT	CASSLVVGGGNQPQHF
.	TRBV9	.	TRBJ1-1	TGTGCCAGCAGCCTCACAGGGTATAACACTGAAGCTTTCTTT	CASSLTGYNTEAFF
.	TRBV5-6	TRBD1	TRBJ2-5	TGTGCCAGCAGGTCGGGACAGGGCCGAGTTGGCCAGTACTTC	CASRSGQGRVGQYF
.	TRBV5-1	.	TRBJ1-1	TGCGCCAGCAGCTCCCAGGGGTTAGGCGGTTTCGGCACTGAAGCTTTCTTT	CASSSQGLGGFGTEAFF
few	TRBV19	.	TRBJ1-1	TGTGCCAGTAGTATTAGCAGAGGCACTGAAGCTTTCTTT	CASSISRGTEAFF
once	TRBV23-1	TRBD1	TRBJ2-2	TGCGCCAGCAGTCAAGCTTGGGACAGGGGCGACACCGGGGAGCTGTTTTTT	CASSQAWDRGDTGELFF
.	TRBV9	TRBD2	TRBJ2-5	TGTGCCAGCAGCGGAACAACTAGCGTCCAAGAGACCCAGTACTTC	CASSGTTSVQETQYF